A single sample is the source of the 27 T cell receptor beta chains below, sequenced in a study of cytomegalovirus exposure and HLA in healthy donors (dated by TCRdb to the late 2010s). The library came from the immunoSEQ multiplex PCR assay. The table was pulled from immuneACCESS by TCRdb, which kept in-frame rearrangements only. Such tables lose some clones; where checked, under half of the loss comes from unresolved V genes, and the rest has no known cause. The sample table lists about 180,000 clones, around nine tenths of them with a count of one. The top ten clonotypes cover approximately 1.5% of the sample. Sequenced sample: PBMCs. Receptors originate from a woman aged 25 to 39 in good health and CMV-seronegative.

The rearrangement links TRBV5-6 to TRBJ2-1; 9 bases fit TRBD2. CDR3 size: 15 residues. The germline V gene has CDR1 SGHDT and CDR2 YYEEEE. The V gene end was trimmed by 4 bases and the J gene end by 5 bases; junction bases not matched to a gene: 7. The CDR3 region has the DNA TGTGCCAGCAGCAAAGCGGGGGGTCTCCACAATGAGCAGTTCTTC. Translation: CASSKAGGLHNEQFF.

V and J are TRBV7-2 and TRBJ1-2; unclear D gene. Germline CDR1 SGHTA, CDR2 FQGNSA. V lost 5 bases, J lost 6 bases, and 10 bases lay in between. The CDR3 loop spans 12 amino acids. The CDR3 reads CASSPAYDGYTF. The DNA for the CDR3 is TGTGCCAGCAGCCCAGCGTACGATGGCTACACCTTC.

The chain is built from TRBV9 and TRBJ2-1; no definite D call. This CDR3 comprises 13 residues. Per germline, CDR1 SGDLS and CDR2 YYNGEE. The V end was cut by 4 bases, the J end by 5 bases, with 10 bases between. The CDR3 spells CASSKSSNNEQFF. The CDR3, as DNA: TGTGCCAGCAGCAAAAGCTCGAACAATGAGCAGTTCTTC.

The J gene is TRBJ2-1, the V gene TRBV19, with D possibly being TRBD2 (5 bases). The V gene lost 2 bases and the J gene lost 10 bases, with 15 bases spanning the gap. The germline V gene encodes CDR1 LNHDA and CDR2 SQIVND (reference sequence). This CDR3 region has 14 residues. The CDR3 reads CASSISWWESEQFF. CDR3 DNA: TGTGCCAGTAGTATATCGTGGTGGGAGAGCGAGCAGTTCTTC.

This chain connects TRBV6-1 to TRBJ2-5; tentatively, D is TRBD1 (6 bases). The CDR3 is made up of 12 amino acids. Germline-derived CDR1 and CDR2 are MNHNS and SASEGT. V lost 5 bases, J lost 5 bases, and 9 bases lay in between. The CDR3 reads CASSWGRETQYF. CDR3 sequence (DNA): TGTGCCAGCAGTTGGGGGCGGGAGACCCAGTACTTC.

J is TRBJ1-5 and V is TRBV6-6; 10 bases agree with TRBD1. There are 15 residues in the CDR3. V lost 0 bases to trimming and J lost 9 bases; unmatched junction nucleotides: 5. Germline V gene sequence: CDR1 MNHNY, CDR2 SVGAGI (reference sequence). CDR3 sequence: CASSYSMTGGPPQHF. CDR3 bases: TGTGCCAGCAGTTACTCTATGACAGGGGGCCCGCCCCAGCATTTT.

The chain links TRBV6-5 to TRBJ1-1; no definite D call. The CDR3 runs 11 residues. The V gene's germline CDR1 is MNHEY and CDR2 SVGAGI. Between the trimmed V and J ends, which lost 8 bases and 4 bases, there was a span of 8 bases. The CDR3, as DNA: TGTGCCAGCGGCCGGGGCACTGAAGCTTTCTTT. Its translation is CASGRGTEAFF.

The chain joins TRBV9 to TRBJ2-7, with a possible D match to TRBD1 (5 bases). The V and J ends lost 3 bases and 2 bases respectively, with 12 bases between them. Germline V gene lookup returns CDR1 SGDLS and CDR2 YYNGEE. This CDR3 region has 14 residues. CDR3 sequence (DNA): TGTGCCAGCAGCGAGGGGTCACCAACCTACGAGCAGTACTTC. Amino acid sequence: CASSEGSPTYEQYF.

The genes are TRBV7-6 and TRBJ2-7, with TRBD2 as a possible D gene (5 bases). CDR1 SGHVS and CDR2 FNYEAQ come from the germline V gene. The V and J ends lost 2 bases and 7 bases respectively, with 12 bases between them. The CDR3 has 13 residues. The CDR3 nucleotides read TGTGCCAGCAGCTTACTGCGGGTGGATGAGCAGTACTTC. Translation: CASSLLRVDEQYF.

The chain employs TRBV27 and TRBJ1-6, with a tentative D call TRBD1 (6 bases). Germline V CDR1 and CDR2: MNHEY, SMNVEV (reference sequence). Trimming cost V 5 bases and J 10 bases, with 12 bases left between them. CDR3 length equals 13 residues. Here the CDR3 reads CASSTGSGSPLHF. In DNA, the CDR3 is TGTGCCAGCAGTACAGGGTCGGGATCACCCCTCCACTTT.

This clone has a handful of counts. This chain joins TRBV7-2 and TRBJ2-2, with 13 bases fitting TRBD2. The CDR3 contains 16 residues. The germline V gene has CDR1 SGHTA and CDR2 FQGNSA. V lost 5 bases and J lost 7; bases outside the gene matches: 7. The CDR3 DNA sequence: TGTGCCAGCAGCCTACTAGCGGGGGGGCCGAACGGGGAGCTGTTTTTT. This translates into CASSLLAGGPNGELFF.

This rearrangement joins TRBV4-2 to TRBJ2-1; D unclear. Germline loops: CDR1 LGHNA, CDR2 YNFKEQ. The CDR3 is 13 amino acids. Trimming removed 4 bases from V and 6 bases from J, with 10 bases in between. CDR3 sequence reads: CASSLTYGNEQFF. CDR3 sequence (DNA): TGTGCCAGCAGCCTAACTTACGGCAATGAGCAGTTCTTC.

V usage is TRBV10-2 and J usage is TRBJ2-7; 7 bases match TRBD2. CDR1 and CDR2 from the germline V gene are WSHSY and SAAADI. V lost 4 bases and J lost 3; bases outside the gene matches: 6. CDR3 length: 14 amino acids. CDR3 coding DNA: TGCGCCAGCAGTGGGGGGGGTTTGGGCTACGAGCAGTACTTC. Translation gives CASSGGGLGYEQYF.

V is TRBV4-1 and J is TRBJ1-1; D unresolved. The CDR3 consists of 16 residues. Germline V gives CDR1 MGHRA, CDR2 YSYEKL. The V and J ends lost 2 bases and 0 bases respectively, with 13 bases between them. Written as DNA, the CDR3 is TGCGCCAGCAGCCAACTACCGGGAAACATGAACACTGAAGCTTTCTTT. This translates into CASSQLPGNMNTEAFF.

The V and J genes are TRBV6-5 and TRBJ1-6; no firm D call. Looked up from germline, CDR1 is MNHEY and CDR2 is SVGAGI. Trimming removed 0 bases at V and 9 bases at J, with 15 bases between. The CDR3 loop spans 16 amino acids. CDR3 nucleotides: TGTGCCAGCAGTTACTCGAGTTTGGAGGGTGGTTCACCCCTCCACTTT. Its protein is CASSYSSLEGGSPLHF.

The chain uses TRBV6-1 and TRBJ1-6; TRBD1 matches 7 bases. CDR3 length: 14 residues. V was pared by 4 bases and J by 7 bases, with 4 bases of the junction left unmatched. CDR1 MNHNS and CDR2 SASEGT come from the germline V gene. Here the CDR3 reads CASSATGDNSPLHF. The CDR3 DNA reads as TGTGCCAGCAGTGCAACAGGGGACAATTCACCCCTCCACTTT.

This clone was recorded once. The rearrangement uses TRBV6-6 and TRBJ2-1; 8 bases are shared with TRBD2. With V trimmed by 4 bases and J by 6 bases, 11 bases remained unmatched. The germline V gene encodes CDR1 MNHNY and CDR2 SVGAGI (reference sequence). The CDR3 has 16 residues. CDR3 sequence: CASSSYGGASGNEQFF. The CDR3 DNA is TGTGCCAGCAGTTCGTACGGGGGGGCCTCTGGCAATGAGCAGTTCTTC.

The chain couples TRBV23-1 to TRBJ2-3, with 9 bases lining up with TRBD1. TRBV23-1 is placed among ORFs of uncertain function. V trimming: 3 bases; J trimming: 5 bases; junction bases outside the gene matches: 12. The CDR3 has 17 amino acids. CDR3 nucleotides: TGCGCCAGCAGTCACTTTTCCGGGACAGGGATGCAAGATACGCAGTATTTT. Translating it yields CASSHFSGTGMQDTQYF.

The chain carries TRBV27 and TRBJ1-1, with TRBD1 as a possible D gene (5 bases). This CDR3 contains 14 residues. CDR1 and CDR2 (germline): MNHEY, SMNVEV (reference sequence). V shed 3 bases and J shed 1 base, with 9 bases lying between them. Here the CDR3 reads CASSLMGGNTEAFF. The CDR3 DNA is TGTGCCAGCAGTTTGATGGGGGGGAACACTGAAGCTTTCTTT.

This clone was counted once. The chain recombines TRBV6-5 with TRBJ2-7; the match to TRBD1 covers 12 bases. The V and J ends lost 6 bases and 9 bases, in that order; junction bases with no gene match: 6. This CDR3 spans 13 amino acids. Germline V gene lookup returns CDR1 MNHEY and CDR2 SVGAGI. CDR3 protein: CASRGQGALWQYF. As DNA, the CDR3 is TGTGCCAGCAGGGGACAGGGGGCACTCTGGCAGTACTTC.

The chain is built from TRBV6-6 and TRBJ2-7; D perhaps matches TRBD2 (5 bases). The CDR3 totals 13 residues. The V end lost 0 bases, the J end lost 3 bases, and 6 bases lay between the germline ends. Germline lookup yields CDR1 MNHNY and CDR2 SVGAGI (reference sequence). CDR3 sequence reads: CASSYSGIYEQYF. CDR3 DNA sequence: TGTGCCAGCAGTTACTCCGGGATCTACGAGCAGTACTTC.

The chain combines TRBV2 with TRBJ1-1; D is uncertain. This CDR3 region has 13 residues. Trimming removed 5 bases from V and 2 bases from J, with 9 bases in between. Germline values: CDR1 SNHLY, CDR2 FYNNEI. CDR3 protein: CASSPEGNTEAFF. The CDR3 DNA reads as TGTGCCAGCAGTCCCGAGGGAAACACTGAAGCTTTCTTT.

The genes are TRBV7-2 and TRBJ1-4; D remains unclear. The CDR3 has 15 residues. Germline lookup yields CDR1 SGHTA and CDR2 FQGNSA. Trimming pared 5 bases from V and 5 bases from J, leaving 15 bases between. The CDR3 region is CASSPTRSKNEKLFF. The CDR3 DNA is TGTGCCAGCAGCCCAACGAGGTCGAAAAATGAAAAACTGTTTTTT.

The CDR3 loop reads CASSSMAGQGARVNQPQHF. CDR3 coding DNA: TGTGCCAGCAGTTCTATGGCTGGACAGGGGGCGCGTGTCAATCAGCCCCAGCATTTT. The gene calls are TRBV2 and TRBJ1-5; 11 bases are a match to TRBD1. V gave up 5 bases and J gave up 3 bases; unmatched junction bases: 15. Germline CDR1 SNHLY, CDR2 FYNNEI. The CDR3 sequence is 19 residues long.

The chain links TRBV5-4 to TRBJ1-1; TRBD1 is a possible D gene (6 bases). Germline V gene sequence: CDR1 SGHNT, CDR2 YYREEE (reference sequence). Trimming left V 7 bases short and J 0 bases short, with 13 bases between. CDR3 length equals 14 residues. CDR3 sequence reads: CASSRGVMNTEAFF. Written as DNA, the CDR3 is TGTGCCAGCTCCAGGGGAGTCATGAACACTGAAGCTTTCTTT. Full variable domain (remainder filled in from reference TRBV5-4 and TRBJ1-1): ETGVTQSPTHLIKTRGQQVTLRCSSQSGHNTVSWYQQALGQGPQFIFQYYREEENGRGNFPPRFSGLQFPNYSSELNVNALELDDSALYLCASSRGVMNTEAFFGQGTRLTVV.

The chain combines TRBV18 with TRBJ2-1; 9 bases match TRBD2. V lost 4 bases, J lost 2 bases, and 6 bases stayed unmatched. Germline V lookup: CDR1 KGHSH, CDR2 LQKENI. The CDR3 contains 16 residues. In DNA form, the CDR3 reads TGTGCCAGCTCACAGCTGGCGGGGGGGGCCTACAATGAGCAGTTCTTC. This gives the protein CASSQLAGGAYNEQFF.

The chain has TRBV5-4 and TRBJ2-7; D gene unclear. Trimming removed 2 bases from V and 0 bases from J, with 12 bases in between. Germline V gene sequence: CDR1 SGHNT, CDR2 YYREEE (reference sequence). The CDR3 length is 15 residues. CDR3 nucleotide sequence: TGTGCCAGCAGCTTTCGCCTCGACACCTCCTACGAGCAGTACTTC. Translation gives CASSFRLDTSYEQYF.